This T cell receptor beta chain was captured in a study of T cell responses to AZD1222 COVID-19 vaccine. Study-wide points: Of the AZD1222 recipients, only five or six were seropositive at baseline. Spike-specific TCR depth and breadth grew after two AZD1222 doses.

Note on this clone: The antigen is not known.

Here immunoSEQ multiplex PCR was the method, and the copy in TCRdb shows in-frame clones only, minus some. The table includes about 130,000 clones, over 90% detected once. Between the trimmed V and J ends, which lost 11 bases and 3 bases, there was a span of 16 bases. This CDR3 region has 13 residues. Looked up from germline, CDR1 is SNHLY and CDR2 is FYNNEI. This sample comprised peripheral blood, obtained on day 0 of AZD1222 vaccination. This chain joins TRBV2 and TRBJ1-2, with D hard to call. The receptor's source is an adult in good health. The CDR3 reads CASARELHYGYTF. The CDR3, as DNA: TGTGCCTCAGCCCGGGAACTCCACTATGGCTACACCTTC.